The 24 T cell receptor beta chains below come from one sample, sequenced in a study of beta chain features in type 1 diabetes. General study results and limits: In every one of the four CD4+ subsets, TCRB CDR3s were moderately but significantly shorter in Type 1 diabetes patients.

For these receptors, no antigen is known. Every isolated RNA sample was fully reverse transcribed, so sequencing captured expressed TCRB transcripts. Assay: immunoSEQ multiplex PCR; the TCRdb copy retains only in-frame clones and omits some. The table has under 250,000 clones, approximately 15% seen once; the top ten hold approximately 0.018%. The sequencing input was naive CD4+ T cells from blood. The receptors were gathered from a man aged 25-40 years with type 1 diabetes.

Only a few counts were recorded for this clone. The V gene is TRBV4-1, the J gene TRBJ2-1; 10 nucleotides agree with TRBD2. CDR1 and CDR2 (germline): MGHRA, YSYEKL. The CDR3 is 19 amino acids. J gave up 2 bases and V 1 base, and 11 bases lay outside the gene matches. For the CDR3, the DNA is TGCGCCAGCAGCCAAGGTGGTAGGCTAGCGGGAGCTCCCTACAATGAGCAGTTCTTC. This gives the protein CASSQGGRLAGAPYNEQFF.

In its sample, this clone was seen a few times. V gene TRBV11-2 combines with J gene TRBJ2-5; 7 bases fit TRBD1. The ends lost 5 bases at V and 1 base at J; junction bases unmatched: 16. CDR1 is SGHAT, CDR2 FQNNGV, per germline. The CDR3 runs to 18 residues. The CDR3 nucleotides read TGTGCCAGCAGCCACAGACCCTCAGGGGGAATTCTCCAAGAGACCCAGTACTTC. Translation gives CASSHRPSGGILQETQYF.

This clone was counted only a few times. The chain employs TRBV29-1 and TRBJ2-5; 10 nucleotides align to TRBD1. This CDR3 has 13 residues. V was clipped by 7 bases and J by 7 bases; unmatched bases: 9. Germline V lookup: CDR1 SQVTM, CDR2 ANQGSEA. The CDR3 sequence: CSGGDRGLRTQYF. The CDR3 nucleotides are TGCAGCGGTGGGGACAGGGGTTTAAGGACCCAGTACTTC.

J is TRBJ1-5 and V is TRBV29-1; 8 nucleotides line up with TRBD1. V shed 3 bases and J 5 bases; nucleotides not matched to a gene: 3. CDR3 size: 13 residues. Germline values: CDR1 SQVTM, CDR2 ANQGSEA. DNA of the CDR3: TGCAGCGTTGATTCAGGGGGCGATCAGCCCCAGCATTTT. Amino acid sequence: CSVDSGGDQPQHF.

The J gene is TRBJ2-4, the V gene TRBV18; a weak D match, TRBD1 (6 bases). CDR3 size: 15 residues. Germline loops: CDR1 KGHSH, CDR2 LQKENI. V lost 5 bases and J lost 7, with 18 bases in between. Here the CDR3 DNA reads TGTGCCAGCTCATCAACCGGGCTAACAGGGAACATTCAGTACTTC. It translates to CASSSTGLTGNIQYF. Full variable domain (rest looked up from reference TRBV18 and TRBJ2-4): NAGVMQNPRHLVRRRGQEARLRCSPMKGHSHVYWYRQLPEEGLKFMVYLQKENIIDESGMPKERFSAEFPKEGPSILRIQQVVRGDSAAYFCASSSTGLTGNIQYFGAGTRLSVL.

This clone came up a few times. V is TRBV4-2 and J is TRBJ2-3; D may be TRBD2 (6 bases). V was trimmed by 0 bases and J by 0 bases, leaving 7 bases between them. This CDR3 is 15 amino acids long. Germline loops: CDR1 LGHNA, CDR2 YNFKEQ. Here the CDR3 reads CASSQEAGSTDTQYF. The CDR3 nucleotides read TGTGCCAGCAGCCAAGAGGCGGGGAGCACAGATACGCAGTATTTT.

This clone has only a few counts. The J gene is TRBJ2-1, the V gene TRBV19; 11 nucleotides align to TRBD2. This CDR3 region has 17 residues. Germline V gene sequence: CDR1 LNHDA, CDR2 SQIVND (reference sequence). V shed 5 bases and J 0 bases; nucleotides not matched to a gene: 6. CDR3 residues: CASSAGTSGPSYNEQFF. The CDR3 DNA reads TGTGCCAGTAGTGCTGGGACTAGCGGCCCCTCCTACAATGAGCAGTTCTTC.

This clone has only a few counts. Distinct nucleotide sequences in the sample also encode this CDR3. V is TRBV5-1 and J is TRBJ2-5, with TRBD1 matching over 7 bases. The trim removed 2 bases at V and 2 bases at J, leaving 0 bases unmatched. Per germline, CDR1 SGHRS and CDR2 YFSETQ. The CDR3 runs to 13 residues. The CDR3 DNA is TGCGCCAGCAGCTTACAGGGGCAAGAGACCCAGTACTTC. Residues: CASSLQGQETQYF.

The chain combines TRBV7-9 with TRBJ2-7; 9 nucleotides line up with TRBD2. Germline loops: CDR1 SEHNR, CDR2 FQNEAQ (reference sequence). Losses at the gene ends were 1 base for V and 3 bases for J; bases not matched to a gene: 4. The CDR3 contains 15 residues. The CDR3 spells CASSLGHSGGYEQYF. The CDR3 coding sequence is TGTGCCAGCAGCTTAGGGCATAGCGGGGGCTACGAGCAGTACTTC.

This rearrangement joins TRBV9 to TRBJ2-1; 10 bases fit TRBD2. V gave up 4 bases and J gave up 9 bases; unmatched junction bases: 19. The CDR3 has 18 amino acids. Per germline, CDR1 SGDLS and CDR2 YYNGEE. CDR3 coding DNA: TGTGCCAGCAGCTACAGAGGGACTAGGGCTAGCGGGAGACTTGAGCAGTTCTTC. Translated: CASSYRGTRASGRLEQFF.

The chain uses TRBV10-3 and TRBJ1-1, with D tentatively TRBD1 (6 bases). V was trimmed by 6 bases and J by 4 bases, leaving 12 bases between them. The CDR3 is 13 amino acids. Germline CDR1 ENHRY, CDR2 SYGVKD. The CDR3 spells CAISVDRSTEAFF. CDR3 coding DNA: TGTGCCATCAGCGTTGACAGGAGCACTGAAGCTTTCTTT.

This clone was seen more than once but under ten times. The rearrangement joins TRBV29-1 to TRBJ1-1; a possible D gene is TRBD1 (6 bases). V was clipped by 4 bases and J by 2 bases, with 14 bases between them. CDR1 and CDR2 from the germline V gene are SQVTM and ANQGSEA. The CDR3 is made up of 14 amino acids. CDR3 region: CSVAGGAFNTEAFF. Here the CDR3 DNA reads TGCAGCGTTGCGGGGGGGGCCTTTAACACTGAAGCTTTCTTT.

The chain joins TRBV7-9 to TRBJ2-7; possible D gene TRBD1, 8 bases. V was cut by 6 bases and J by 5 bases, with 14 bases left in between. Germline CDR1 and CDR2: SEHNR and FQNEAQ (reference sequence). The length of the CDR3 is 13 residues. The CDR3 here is CASSITGGDEQYF. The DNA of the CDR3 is TGTGCCAGCAGTATTACAGGGGGGGACGAGCAGTACTTC.

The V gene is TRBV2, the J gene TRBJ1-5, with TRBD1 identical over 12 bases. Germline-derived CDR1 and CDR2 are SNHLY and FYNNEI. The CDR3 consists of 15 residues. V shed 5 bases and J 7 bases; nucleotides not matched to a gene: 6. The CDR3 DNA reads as TGTGCCAGCAGTCCCGGGACAGGGGGCGGGCAGCCCCAGCATTTT. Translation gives CASSPGTGGGQPQHF.

The CDR3 DNA sequence: TGTGCCAGCAGCCGCGGGGGGCCGTTTGGTGAAAAACTGTTTTTT. Translation: CASSRGGPFGEKLFF. The chain employs TRBV11-2 and TRBJ1-4; maybe TRBD1 (6 bases). CDR1 is SGHAT and CDR2 is FQNNGV in the germline V gene. CDR3 length: 15 amino acids. V was clipped by 5 bases and J by 7 bases, with 17 bases between them.

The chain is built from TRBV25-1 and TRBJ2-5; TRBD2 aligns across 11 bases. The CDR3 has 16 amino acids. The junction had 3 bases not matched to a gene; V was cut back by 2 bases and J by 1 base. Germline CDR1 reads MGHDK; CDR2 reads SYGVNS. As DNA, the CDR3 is TGTGCCAGCAGTGAAGGGACTAGCGGATTCCAAGAGACCCAGTACTTC. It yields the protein CASSEGTSGFQETQYF.

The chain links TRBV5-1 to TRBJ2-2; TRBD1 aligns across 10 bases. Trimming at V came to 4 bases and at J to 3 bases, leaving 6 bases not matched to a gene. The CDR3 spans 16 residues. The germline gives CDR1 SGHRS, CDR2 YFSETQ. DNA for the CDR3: TGCGCCAGCAGCGACCCCGGGACAGGGGACACCGGGGAGCTGTTTTTT. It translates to CASSDPGTGDTGELFF.

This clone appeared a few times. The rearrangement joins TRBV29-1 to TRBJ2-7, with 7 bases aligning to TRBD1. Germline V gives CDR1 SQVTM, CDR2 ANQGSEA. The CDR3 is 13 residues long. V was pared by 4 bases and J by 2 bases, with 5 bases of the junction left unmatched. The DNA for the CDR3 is TGCAGCGTTGGATTGGGACAGACCTACGAGCAGTACTTC. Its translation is CSVGLGQTYEQYF.

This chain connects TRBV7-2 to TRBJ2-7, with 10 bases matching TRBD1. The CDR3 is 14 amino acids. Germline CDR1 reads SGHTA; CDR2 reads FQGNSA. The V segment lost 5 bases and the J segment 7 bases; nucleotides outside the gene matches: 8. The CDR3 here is CASSPAGQGREQYF. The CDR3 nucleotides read TGTGCCAGCAGCCCCGCGGGACAGGGGCGGGAGCAGTACTTC.

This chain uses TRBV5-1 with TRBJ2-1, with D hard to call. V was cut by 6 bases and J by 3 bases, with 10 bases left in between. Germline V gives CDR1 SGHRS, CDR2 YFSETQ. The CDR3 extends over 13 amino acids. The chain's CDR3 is CASTNPIYNEQFF. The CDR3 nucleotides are TGCGCCAGCACCAACCCTATCTACAATGAGCAGTTCTTC.

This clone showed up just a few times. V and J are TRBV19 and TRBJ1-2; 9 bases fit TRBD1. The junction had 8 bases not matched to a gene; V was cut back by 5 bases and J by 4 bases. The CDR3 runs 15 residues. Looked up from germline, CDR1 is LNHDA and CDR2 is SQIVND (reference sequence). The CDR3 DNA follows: TGTGCCAGTAGTCCTCGGACAGGGGACCTCTATGGCTACACCTTC. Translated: CASSPRTGDLYGYTF.

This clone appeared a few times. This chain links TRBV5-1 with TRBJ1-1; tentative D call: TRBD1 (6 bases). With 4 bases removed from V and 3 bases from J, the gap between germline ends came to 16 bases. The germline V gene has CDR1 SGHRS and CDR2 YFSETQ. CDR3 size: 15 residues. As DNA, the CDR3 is TGCGCCAGCAGCGAGACAGGAAGGTCGGACACTGAAGCTTTCTTT. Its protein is CASSETGRSDTEAFF.

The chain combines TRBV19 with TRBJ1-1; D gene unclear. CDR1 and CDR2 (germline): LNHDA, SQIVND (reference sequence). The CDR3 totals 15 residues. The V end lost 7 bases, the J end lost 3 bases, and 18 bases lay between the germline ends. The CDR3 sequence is CASKSGVKGYTEAFF. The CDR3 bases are TGTGCCAGTAAATCCGGGGTTAAGGGTTACACTGAAGCTTTCTTT.

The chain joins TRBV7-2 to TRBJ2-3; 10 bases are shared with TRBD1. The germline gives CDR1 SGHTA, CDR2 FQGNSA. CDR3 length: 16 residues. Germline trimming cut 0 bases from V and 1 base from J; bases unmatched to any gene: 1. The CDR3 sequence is CASSLAGTGGTDTQYF. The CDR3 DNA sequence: TGTGCCAGCAGCTTAGCCGGGACAGGGGGCACAGATACGCAGTATTTT.